The clone carrying this T cell receptor beta chain has just a few counts. The antigen remains undetermined. Healthy individuals of Caucasian origin from Russia, aged roughly 6 to 95, served as donors. The data were obtained in a study of blood T cells in healthy people across ages. Broader study findings: Strong correlation existed between TCR beta diversity and naive T cell percentage. In the absence of known donor CMV status, changes in expanded clonotypes were possibly confounded.

The second PCR ran about 6 to 12 cycles with a sample-barcoded 5' primer and J-beta primers. The template-switch adaptor, which had 12 random nucleotides, put a tag on each cDNA molecule. MiXCR was run by TCRdb on the 5' RACE reads, yielding one entry per CDR3 protein. This repertoire shows roughly 1,800,000 distinct CDR3 sequences, just under 50% found once; its top ten account for over 2%. Per germline, CDR1 SGDLS and CDR2 YYNGEE. V was pared by 4 bases and J by 6 bases, with 10 bases between. The CDR3 is 12 residues long. Material for sequencing was blood. This clonotype was sampled from a woman aged 40 to 50 in good health. V and J are TRBV9 and TRBJ1-2; D is ambiguous. CDR3 sequence reads: CASSTDLNGYTF. CDR3 DNA: TGTGCCAGCAGCACGGACCTCAATGGCTACACCTTC.